The rows below give T cell receptor beta chains drawn from one sample of a study of blood T cell repertoires in COVID-19. This table comes from immunoSEQ multiplex PCR, and its TCRdb copy is limited to in-frame clones, with some not included. The sample consists of around 400,000 clones, about 87% of them appearing once. The material sequenced was peripheral blood. The receptors were gathered from a woman in her fifties or sixties with COVID-19, enrolled during active disease. The CDR3 runs from the conserved cysteine through the conserved F or W. The D gene is left open where the match is weak. Size values are once, few and many counts, or a class for expanded clones, and some rows have none.

abundance	v_gene	j_gene	d_gene	CDR3nt	CDR3aa
once	TRBV2	TRBJ1-5	-	TGTGCCAGCGGGCAGGGCCCAAATCAGCCCCAGCATTTT	CASGQGPNQPQHF
-	TRBV5-1	TRBJ1-5	TRBD1	TGCGCCAGCAGCCGGGACAGTCCAGGTCAGCCCCAGCATTTT	CASSRDSPGQPQHF
once	TRBV6-5	TRBJ2-7	-	TGTGCCAGCAGTTACTACGGCAGGGACTGGCAGTACTTC	CASSYYGRDWQYF
few	TRBV11-3	TRBJ2-7	TRBD1	TGTGCCAGCAGCGTGACAGGGGGCTCCTACGAGCAGTACTTC	CASSVTGGSYEQYF
-	TRBV18	TRBJ2-7	-	TGTGCCAGCTCACCTTTGGGCCACAACGAGCAGTACTTC	CASSPLGHNEQYF
-	TRBV5-4	TRBJ2-7	TRBD1	TGTGCCAGCAGCGAGGGGGGACAGGTCTCCTACGAGCAGTACTTC	CASSEGGQVSYEQYF
-	TRBV28	TRBJ1-5	-	TGTGCCAGCAGTTTATTGAGGAAGGGCGGGGAACAGCCCCAGCATTTT	CASSLLRKGGEQPQHF
once	TRBV4-2	TRBJ2-5	TRBD2	TGTGCCAGCAGCCCCTCGACTAGCGGGGGGGGTGAGACCCAGTACTTC	CASSPSTSGGGETQYF
-	TRBV3-1/TRBV3-2	TRBJ1-1	-	TGTGCCAGCAGCGCAAGGGGGGGGAACACTGAAGCTTTCTTT	CASSARGGNTEAFF
-	TRBV7-8	TRBJ2-1	TRBD1	TGTGCCAGCAGTCCGCGGTCGGGACAGGGATTCAATGAGCAGTTCTTC	CASSPRSGQGFNEQFF
-	TRBV20-1	TRBJ2-7	-	TGCAGTGCTAGTTCTCTCGGGTTCTACGAGCAGTACTTC	CSASSLGFYEQYF
-	TRBV18	TRBJ1-2	TRBD1	TGTGCCAGCTCAACGACGTGGACAGGGGGGGATGACTATGGCTACACCTTC	CASSTTWTGGDDYGYTF
-	TRBV5-4	TRBJ1-3	-	TGTGCCAGCAGCTTGTCAGGAGGAAACACCATATATTTT	CASSLSGGNTIYF
-	TRBV27	TRBJ2-7	-	TGTGCCAGCAGTCCCAGACAGGGTGGGGGGTACGAGCAGTACTTC	CASSPRQGGGYEQYF
-	TRBV6-1	TRBJ1-4	-	TGTGCCAGCAGTGAATGGGGGGACTGGACTAATGAAAAACTGTTTTTT	CASSEWGDWTNEKLFF
-	TRBV13	TRBJ2-7	-	TGTGCCAGCAGCAAACGCATATTGGGACTTTACGAGCAGTACTTC	CASSKRILGLYEQYF
-	TRBV28	TRBJ2-6	TRBD1	TGTGCCAGCAGTTCATCCGGGACAGGAGCTGGGGCCAACGTCCTGACTTTC	CASSSSGTGAGANVLTF
once	TRBV5-1	TRBJ1-3	-	TGCGCCAGCAGCCCGGTGGGGCGGCATGGGGACACCATATATTTT	CASSPVGRHGDTIYF
-	TRBV25-1	TRBJ1-6	TRBD1	TGTGCCAGCAGCTACGCCCCAGGGACAGGGGGGAATTCACCCCTCCACTTT	CASSYAPGTGGNSPLHF
-	TRBV7-9	TRBJ1-2	-	TGTGCCAGCAGCTTTCGGGCAGGGGATGGCTACACCTTC	CASSFRAGDGYTF
-	TRBV28	TRBJ1-2	-	TGTGCCAGCACCCGCTCGGGTGCGGGGGGCTACACCTTC	CASTRSGAGGYTF
-	TRBV15	TRBJ1-2	-	TGTGCCACCAGCAGAGGAGGCAACTCGCCAAAGTGGGGCTACACCTTC	CATSRGGNSPKWGYTF
-	TRBV21-1	TRBJ1-4	-	TGTGCCAGCAGCAAAACTTGGCGGCCGGACTATAACGAAAAACTGTTTTTT	CASSKTWRPDYNEKLFF
-	TRBV27	TRBJ1-2	-	TGTGCCAGCAGACCCAGTGGAGGGCCCAGCTACACCTTC	CASRPSGGPSYTF
-	TRBV3-1/TRBV3-2	TRBJ1-1	-	TGTGCCAGCAGCCTACAGGCTCTGAACACTGAAGCTTTCTTT	CASSLQALNTEAFF
-	TRBV5-6	TRBJ1-2	-	TGTGCCAGCAGCTTGGCGGGAAAAGCTAACTATGGCTACACCTTC	CASSLAGKANYGYTF
-	TRBV6-1	TRBJ1-1	TRBD1	TGTGCCAGCAGACCGACAGGGGCTGGGTCTGAAGCTTTCTTT	CASRPTGAGSEAFF
few	TRBV28	TRBJ1-5	-	TGTGCCAGCAGTCCTGATCTAACTAGCAATCAGCCCCAGCATTTT	CASSPDLTSNQPQHF
few	TRBV7-3	TRBJ1-2	-	TGTGCCAGCAGTTTAATCCCGGGACAAGCGGACGCTAACTATGGCTACACCTTC	CASSLIPGQADANYGYTF
once	TRBV5-5	TRBJ2-7	-	TGTGCCAGCAGCCCCGGACTGAACTCCTACGAGCAGTACTTC	CASSPGLNSYEQYF
-	TRBV11-1	TRBJ1-6	TRBD1	TGTGCCAGCAGCCTAACCGGGACAGGGAATTCACCCCTCCACTTT	CASSLTGTGNSPLHF
-	TRBV2	TRBJ2-2	TRBD2	TGTGCCAGCAGTGAGCTGGGACTAGCGGTCACCGGGGAGCTGTTTTTT	CASSELGLAVTGELFF
-	TRBV18	TRBJ2-4	TRBD1	TGTGCCAGCTCACCAGGGACAGCCTCTCTAGCCAAAAACATTCAGTACTTC	CASSPGTASLAKNIQYF
-	TRBV2	TRBJ2-7	-	TGTGCCAGCCATGGAGGGCAGACCTACGAGCAGTACTTC	CASHGGQTYEQYF
-	TRBV4-2	TRBJ1-4	-	TGTGCCAGCAGCCAACCTGGGGCTGAAAAACTGTTTTTT	CASSQPGAEKLFF
-	TRBV28	TRBJ2-1	TRBD1	TGTGCCAGCAGTTTAATCGGGACAGGCCACAATGAGCAGTTCTTC	CASSLIGTGHNEQFF
-	TRBV18	TRBJ2-7	TRBD2	TGTGCCAGCTCACCGCGGGAGCCCGCCGAGCAGTACTTC	CASSPREPAEQYF
-	TRBV2	TRBJ1-2	-	TGTGCCAGCAGTGAGGGACTCTATAACTATGGCTACACCTTC	CASSEGLYNYGYTF
-	TRBV5-1	TRBJ1-2	TRBD1	TGCGCCAGCTGGACGACAGGGACTAACTATGGCTACACCTTC	CASWTTGTNYGYTF
-	TRBV13	TRBJ2-1	TRBD1	TGTGCCAGCAGTTTTTCATCGGGACAGGTACTGAACAATGAGCAGTTCTTC	CASSFSSGQVLNNEQFF
-	TRBV19	TRBJ1-2	-	TGTGCCAGTAGTTCCCGGACATCTAACTATGGCTACACCTTC	CASSSRTSNYGYTF
-	TRBV12-3/TRBV12-4	TRBJ2-1	-	TGTGCCAGCAGTTTAAAGGGGTCGGGTGAGCAGTTCTTC	CASSLKGSGEQFF
-	TRBV28	TRBJ2-3	TRBD1	TGTGCCAGCAGTTTTAGACAGGGGGCAGATACGCAGTATTTT	CASSFRQGADTQYF
-	TRBV5-4	TRBJ2-1	-	TGTGCCAGCGGTTGGCTCGCAGGAAACAATGAGCAGTTCTTC	CASGWLAGNNEQFF
-	TRBV5-4	TRBJ1-1	-	TGTGCCAGCAGCTGGGACACGAGCGCTGAAGCTTTCTTT	CASSWDTSAEAFF
-	TRBV5-1	TRBJ1-2	TRBD1	TGCGCCAGCAGCCGATGGGACAGGGGGCGGGCCTATGGCTACACCTTC	CASSRWDRGRAYGYTF
-	TRBV9	TRBJ1-2	TRBD1	TGTGCCAGCAGTCCAGACGGGGACAGCAGGGGCTATGGCTACACCTTC	CASSPDGDSRGYGYTF
-	TRBV2	TRBJ1-2	TRBD1	TGTGCCGGAGGGACAGGGTTCTATGGCTACACCTTC	CAGGTGFYGYTF
-	TRBV9	TRBJ2-7	-	TGTGCCAGCAGCGTAGGTAAGACGGGAGAGGACTACGAGCAGTACTTC	CASSVGKTGEDYEQYF
once	TRBV6-6	TRBJ2-5	TRBD2	TGTGCCAGCAGTTTAGGTAGCGGGGGCTACCAAGAGACCCAGTACTTC	CASSLGSGGYQETQYF
-	TRBV19	TRBJ1-2	TRBD1	TGTGCCATTAACAGGGGGCGAAATAACTATGGCTACACCTTC	CAINRGRNNYGYTF
once	TRBV6-6	TRBJ2-3	-	TGTGCCAGCAGGGCTAGGCCAAGCACAGATACGCAGTATTTT	CASRARPSTDTQYF
-	TRBV7-9	TRBJ2-7	TRBD2	TGTGCCAGCAGCTTAGCTAGCGGGGTATGGTACGAGCAGTACTTC	CASSLASGVWYEQYF
-	TRBV11-2	TRBJ1-5	-	TGTGCCAGCAGCCCAGAACCGGGTCGGCCCCAGCATTTT	CASSPEPGRPQHF
many	TRBV9	TRBJ1-2	TRBD1	TGTGCCAGCAGCGCAGGGGGCAGTGGCTATGGCTACACCTTC	CASSAGGSGYGYTF